This T cell receptor beta chain was found in a study of regulatory T cells in long-lasting Graves disease. Time point defined: persistent/refractory GD, antithyroid drugs over 5 years with positive TRAb. TCR sequences were obtained from RNA taken from PBMCs. Germline CDR1 SGHTA, CDR2 FQGNSA. The CDR3 has 15 amino acids. Unmatched junction bases numbered 9, after V lost 5 bases and J lost 3 bases. According to the study, TCR beta libraries were built with iRepertoire HTBI primers and CDR3-region Arm-PCR. Each CDR3 protein gets one entry after TCRdb re-called the multiplex PCR reads with MiXCR. The sample carries about 400,000 distinct CDR3 sequences, around 20% recorded once.

Specimen: peripheral blood mononuclear cells (PBMCs), collected when the disease was refractory, from a patient treated with antithyroid drugs. The chain is built from TRBV7-2 and TRBJ2-7, with 8 nucleotides matching TRBD2. The clonotype comes from a female donor with Graves disease. DNA of the CDR3: TGTGCCAGCAGCCCCTCACCAGCGGGAGACTACGAGCAGTACTTC. The encoded protein is CASSPSPAGDYEQYF.